Below, one TCR beta chain is given with its context. The antigen is undetermined. These data are taken from a study of cytomegalovirus exposure and HLA in healthy donors. Points from the study as a whole: HLA alleles showed associations with around 15,000 TCR beta sequences in a later analysis, at a 0.05 false discovery rate.

The PCR employed 60 Vbeta primers together with 13 Jbeta primers. Sequencing used immunoSEQ multiplex PCR; TCRdb keeps in-frame clones, though not all of them. The sample contains some 85,000 clones, around 77% of which appear only once. The sample consisted of PBMCs. The clonotype was recovered from a man aged 25-45 years in good health and CMV-seronegative.

This chain's CDR3 is CASSLRGFYEQYF. The CDR3 bases are TGTGCCAGCAGCCTTCGAGGGTTCTACGAGCAGTACTTC. The chain has TRBV27 and TRBJ2-7, with TRBD2 as a possible D gene (5 bases). This CDR3 is 13 amino acids long. V dropped 6 bases and J dropped 3 bases, with 12 bases sitting between them. Germline CDR1 reads MNHEY; CDR2 reads SMNVEV (reference sequence).